This paragraph covers one T cell receptor (beta chain) sequence. What it binds is not known. The ends lost 5 bases at V and 1 base at J; junction bases unmatched: 5. The CDR3 totals 15 residues. Germline CDR1 and CDR2: SGHNT and YENEEA. This sample is drawn from a study of cytomegalovirus exposure and HLA in healthy donors. Overall study context: The study placed approximately 78% of its 398 genotyped donors in the Caucasian-associated ancestry cluster.

Points from the study as a whole: At a 0.05 false discovery rate, a later analysis found approximately 17,000 TCR beta sequences to be associated with HLA alleles. Looking again later, the authors saw that most CMV-associated TCR beta chains seemed HLA-restricted.

The PCR contained 60 Vbeta and 13 Jbeta primers. As handled by the study authors: An analysis that came later counted 70 million to 100 million unique TCR beta chains, approximately 10 million shared. Repertoires were generated with immunoSEQ multiplex PCR, while TCRdb's copy carries only in-frame clones and drops some. The DNA was the basis for D and trimming; V, J and clone size are from that table. The table includes tens of thousands of clones, 70% to 80% detected once. The TCR originated in a man in his forties or fifties in good health and CMV-seropositive. The chain carries TRBV11-3 and TRBJ2-3; TRBD2 agrees at 8 bases. The material sequenced was PBMCs. The CDR3 bases are TGTGCCAGCAGCATACTAGCGGCCCGCACAGATACGCAGTATTTT. It yields the protein CASSILAARTDTQYF. Together with reference TRBV11-3 and TRBJ2-3, the CDR3 gives the full variable domain: EAGVVQSPRYKIIEKKQPVAFWCNPISGHNTLYWYLQNLGQGPELLIRYENEEAVDDSQLPKDRFSAERLKGVDSTLKIQPAELGDSAVYLCASSILAARTDTQYFGPGTRLTVL.